This T cell receptor beta chain derives from a study of T cells after yellow fever vaccination. Overall study context: SMART-Seq v4 Ultra Low Input prepared the low-cell-number fractions.

This clonotype was counted only a few times. Antigen unknown. Universal primer sites and UMIs were introduced during 5'RACE template-switching synthesis of TCR cDNA. Using its own MiXCR run on the 5' RACE reads, TCRdb lists one record per CDR3 protein. The sample records 300,000 or so distinct CDR3 sequences, approximately 4.2% being singletons. The CDR3 has 15 amino acids. Germline V CDR1 and CDR2: MNHEY, SVGEGT. The junction had 6 bases not matched to a gene; V was cut back by 2 bases and J by 6 bases. Study-wide results and limits: Repertoires obtained by FACS sorting could include abundant clonotypes that entered as contaminants from the bulk population. Reappearance after the booster was observed for most primary-vaccination clones (about 96% CD4, roughly 90% CD8).

The sequencing here drew on PBMCs, taken 5 days after the yellow fever booster vaccination. This receptor was taken from a man younger than 30 who received the YFV17D yellow fever vaccine. The chain has TRBV6-2 or TRBV6-3 and TRBJ2-1; 8 bases align to TRBD1. The CDR3: CASSYVQGAFNEQFF. CDR3 sequence (DNA): TGTGCCAGCAGTTACGTCCAGGGGGCTTTCAATGAGCAGTTCTTC.